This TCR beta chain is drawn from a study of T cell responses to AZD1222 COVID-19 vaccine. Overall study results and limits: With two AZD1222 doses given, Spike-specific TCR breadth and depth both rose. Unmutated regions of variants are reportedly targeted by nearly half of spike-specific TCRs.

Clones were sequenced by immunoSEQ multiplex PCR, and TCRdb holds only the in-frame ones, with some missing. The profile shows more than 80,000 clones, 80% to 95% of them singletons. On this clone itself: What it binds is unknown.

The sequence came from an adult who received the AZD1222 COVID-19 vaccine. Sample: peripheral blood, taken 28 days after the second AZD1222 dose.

Here the CDR3 DNA reads TGTGCCATCAGTGAGTCGGGACTAGCGGGGGAAATCGGGGAGCTGTTTTTT. Its translation is CAISESGLAGEIGELFF. The gene calls are TRBV10-3 and TRBJ2-2; TRBD2 matches at 14 bases. CDR3 size: 17 residues. J lost 7 bases, V lost 0 bases, and 4 bases had no gene match. Germline V lookup: CDR1 ENHRY, CDR2 SYGVKD.